This T cell receptor (beta chain) originates from a study of cytomegalovirus exposure and HLA in healthy donors. Study-level results: CMV serostatus was the sole immune exposure information available. Rarity held for most TCR sequences, but there were some public TCRs that occurred in many donors. By HLA locus, TCR association rates varied in a later analysis, with DRB1 showing the most and HLA-C the fewest. Analysis was carried out at a later point, and it linked a missense DCLRE1C variant to TCR beta V- and J-gene trimming.

Regarding this clone: Its specificity is unknown.

It was with 60 Vbeta and 13 Jbeta primers that the PCR ran. The protocol was immunoSEQ multiplex PCR, while the TCRdb copy is restricted to in-frame clones and leaves out a portion. The profile shows around 92,000 clones, over 60% of them singletons. Germline V gene sequence: CDR1 SNHLY, CDR2 FYNNEI. The CDR3 contains 13 residues. The V and J ends lost 6 bases and 11 bases respectively, with 19 bases between them. The chain recombines TRBV2 with TRBJ1-1; D is perhaps TRBD1 (5 bases). This receptor was taken from a human donor in good health. The specimen sequenced was PBMCs. CDR3 region: CASSPRQGRGAFF. The CDR3 DNA reads TGTGCCAGCAGCCCGCGACAAGGCCGGGGGGCTTTCTTT.